This T cell receptor (beta chain) was documented in a study of cytomegalovirus exposure and HLA in healthy donors. As for the study in general: In terms of ancestry, the Caucasian-associated cluster contained 80% to 90% of the roughly 400 genotyped donors.

The CDR3 has 14 residues. The junction had 4 bases not matched to a gene; V was cut back by 0 bases and J by 2 bases. Germline CDR1 is SQVTM and CDR2 is ANQGSEA. With regard to this clone: Its cognate antigen is unknown.

Study results and limitations: Reportedly, fewer N-insertions than the approximately 700-donor mean appeared in an Asian-associated ancestry cluster in a later analysis. Common viral pathogens seemed to be connected with several of the most significant clusters, according to a later analysis.

The PCR employed 60 Vbeta primers together with 13 Jbeta primers. This table comes from immunoSEQ multiplex PCR, and its TCRdb copy is limited to in-frame clones, with some not included. The table records about 60,000 clones, under 85% of them present only once. This sequence originates from a man between 45 and 60 years old in good health and CMV-seronegative. The sequencing input was PBMCs. The chain carries TRBV29-1 and TRBJ2-7; 7 bases match TRBD1. The CDR3 DNA sequence: TGCAGCGTTGAAGATAACACAGGGGCCTACGAGCAGTACTTC. Amino acid sequence: CSVEDNTGAYEQYF.